These 5 T cell receptor beta chains share one sample of origin, sequenced in a study of shared clonotypes between healthy human individuals. The assay was immunoSEQ multiplex PCR, and TCRdb's table has in-frame clones only and misses some. The sample yields some 2.1 million clones, roughly 96% seen once. Sequencing used naive CD4+ T cells sorted from blood. The subset was: CD45RA+ positively selected. Receptors originate from a man aged 18-30 years in good health.

The genes are TRBV7-2 and TRBJ2-3; 7 bases agree with TRBD2. The V and J ends lost 2 bases and 5 bases, in that order; junction bases with no gene match: 10. CDR3 length equals 16 residues. Germline assignment: CDR1 SGHTA and CDR2 FQGNSA. This CDR3 reads CASSLRRESIIDTQYF. The CDR3 coding sequence is TGTGCCAGCAGCTTAAGGCGGGAGTCGATTATAGATACGCAGTATTTT.

The chain couples TRBV6-1 to TRBJ2-7; tentative D call: TRBD2 (5 bases). V lost 2 bases to trimming and J lost 5 bases, with 10 bases between them. This CDR3 is 13 amino acids long. Germline lookup yields CDR1 MNHNS and CDR2 SASEGT. CDR3: CASSERGLHEQYF. The CDR3 bases are TGTGCCAGCAGTGAAAGAGGGCTCCACGAGCAGTACTTC.

The chain combines TRBV6-1 with TRBJ1-6, with 8 nucleotides matching TRBD1. This CDR3 region has 16 residues. V shed 1 base and J 8 bases; nucleotides not matched to a gene: 7. The germline CDR1 and CDR2 sequences are MNHNS and SASEGT. The CDR3 region has the DNA TGTGCCAGCAGTGAAGAGGACAGGGCTGGGGATTCACCCCTCCACTTT. Residues: CASSEEDRAGDSPLHF.

The chain couples TRBV4-3 to TRBJ2-2; a possible D gene is TRBD2 (5 bases). V was trimmed by 3 bases and J by 2 bases, leaving 19 bases between them. The CDR3 runs to 18 residues. Germline V CDR1 and CDR2: LGHNA, YSLEER. For the CDR3, the DNA is TGCGCCAGCAGCCACTCTCGTACTAGAGCGGATAACACCGGGGAGCTGTTTTTT. It translates to CASSHSRTRADNTGELFF.

The chain employs TRBV25-1 and TRBJ2-1; TRBD2 agrees at 10 bases. CDR3 length: 16 amino acids. Germline V gene lookup returns CDR1 MGHDK and CDR2 SYGVNS. J was trimmed by 4 bases and V by 5 bases; bases with no gene match: 8. The CDR3 reads CASSQPAGGSYNEQFF. CDR3 nucleotide sequence: TGTGCCAGCAGTCAACCAGCGGGGGGGTCTTACAATGAGCAGTTCTTC. Complete variable domain (other parts from reference TRBV25-1 and TRBJ2-1): EADIYQTPRYLVIGTGKKITLECSQTMGHDKMYWYQQDPGMELHLIHYSYGVNSTEKGDLSSESTVSRIRTEHFPLTLESARPSHTSQYLCASSQPAGGSYNEQFFGPGTRLTVL.